A selection of T cell receptor beta chains follows, all from one sample in a study of healthy donors' naive CD4 and CD8 T cells. TCRdb re-analysed the reads in MiXCR, keeping a single row per CDR3 protein. The table records roughly 200,000 distinct CDR3 sequences, around 80% of them present only once. Sequencing used naive CD4+ and CD8+ T cells sorted from blood, pooled from several donors. These receptors were taken from a pool of human donors in good health; the sample pools cells from several healthy donors. Both conserved end residues are part of each CDR3. The D gene is left open where the match is weak. Where a row states a size, it is once, few, many or the class of an expanded clone; other rows omit it.

TRBD1 TRBJ2-6 TRBV27 few CASSDGQAGANVLTF TGTGCCAGCAGTGACGGACAGGCTGGGGCCAACGTCCTGACTTTC
TRBD1 TRBJ2-7 TRBV12-3/TRBV12-4 - CASIRTGAYEQYF TGTGCCAGCATCCGAACAGGGGCCTACGAGCAGTACTTC
- TRBJ2-5 TRBV18 - CASSQTGSPGHNF TGTGCCAGCTCACAAACCGGGTCCCCGGGACACAACTTC
- TRBJ2-3 TRBV6-1 few CASRGDTVSTDTQYF TGTGCCAGCAGGGGGGACACTGTAAGCACAGATACGCAGTATTTT
- TRBJ2-3 TRBV19 - CASSITGSDIREYF TGTGCCAGTAGTATTACGGGTTCCGATATTAGGGAGTATTTT
- TRBJ1-1 TRBV11-2 - CASSLMGGSSTEAFF TGTGCCAGCAGCTTAATGGGAGGGAGCAGCACTGAAGCTTTCTTT
- TRBJ2-1 TRBV29-1 - CSGYSLGEADEQFF TGCAGCGGATATTCCCTCGGGGAGGCAGATGAGCAGTTCTTC
TRBD2 TRBJ2-2 TRBV6-2/TRBV6-3 - CASSYSTSGSTGELFF TGTGCCAGCAGTTACTCGACTAGCGGGAGTACCGGGGAGCTGTTTTTT
- TRBJ1-5 TRBV29-1 - CSVGTGKGQPQHF TGCAGCGTTGGCACAGGGAAGGGTCAGCCCCAGCATTTT
- TRBJ2-7 TRBV18 - CASSPDRFPYEQYF TGTGCCAGCTCACCAGACAGGTTCCCCTACGAGCAGTACTTC
TRBD1 TRBJ1-1 TRBV29-1 - CSVQAGGNTEAFF TGCAGCGTTCAGGCAGGGGGGAACACTGAAGCTTTCTTT
- TRBJ2-1 TRBV6-6 - CASRQTGDWEQFF TGTGCCAGCAGGCAAACAGGGGACTGGGAGCAGTTCTTC
- TRBJ1-2 TRBV4-1 - CASSQAQQLYGYTF TGCGCCAGCAGCCAAGCCCAACAGCTATATGGCTACACCTTC
- TRBJ2-7 TRBV13 - CASSLVGYSYEQYF TGTGCCAGCAGCTTAGTCGGCTACTCCTACGAGCAGTACTTC
TRBD1 TRBJ1-5 TRBV5-6 - CASSKAADRGSYQPQHF TGTGCCAGCAGCAAAGCCGCGGACAGGGGATCGTATCAGCCCCAGCATTTT
- TRBJ2-5 TRBV19 once CASSISAANQETQYF TGTGCCAGTAGTATAAGCGCAGCGAACCAAGAGACCCAGTACTTC
TRBD2 TRBJ2-3 TRBV20-1 - CSAPSTSGITDTQYF TGCAGTGCCCCGTCGACTAGCGGGATCACAGATACGCAGTATTTT
TRBD1 TRBJ1-1 TRBV29-1 - CSVYDRVMNTEAFF TGCAGCGTTTACGACAGGGTCATGAACACTGAAGCTTTCTTT
- TRBJ1-1 TRBV5-4 once CASSLVVGLNTEAFF TGCGCCAGCAGCTTGGTCGTGGGATTGAACACTGAAGCTTTCTTT
TRBD2 TRBJ2-7 TRBV29-1 - CSVEDETSGSYEQYF TGCAGCGTTGAAGATGAAACTAGCGGGAGTTACGAGCAGTACTTC
- TRBJ2-2 TRBV30 - CAWTTENTGELFF TGTGCCTGGACGACGGAGAACACCGGGGAGCTGTTTTTT
- TRBJ1-1 TRBV6-5 - CASSYSGSTEAFF TGTGCCAGCAGTTACTCGGGGAGCACTGAAGCTTTCTTT